The entry that follows covers one T cell receptor (beta chain) sequence. The data stem from a study of T cells and Merkel cell carcinoma outcomes. V lost 4 bases and J lost 7; bases outside the gene matches: 6. The V gene's germline CDR1 is LGHNA and CDR2 YNFKEQ. This CDR3 region has 14 residues. Using immunoSEQ multiplex PCR, the repertoire was profiled, and TCRdb retains in-frame clones only, with some absent. Of 15,000 to 25,000 clones in the sample, around 80% were seen once. This sequence was found in a human donor with Merkel cell carcinoma. Sequenced: tumor tissue from Merkel cell carcinoma. The rearrangement joins TRBV4-2 to TRBJ2-1; 8 nucleotides agree with TRBD2. The CDR3 nucleotides read TGTGCCAGCAGCCCGTGGACTAGCTCTAATGAGCAGTTCTTC. Its protein is CASSPWTSSNEQFF.